The following is a T cell receptor beta chain sequence with its context. CDR1 and CDR2 (germline): SGHRS, YFSETQ. V shed 1 base and J shed 6 bases, with 25 bases lying between them. The CDR3 contains 18 residues. Exposed volunteers were people who met a COVID-19 case within 2 weeks before study entry. The data were obtained in a study of blood T cell repertoires in COVID-19. As for the study in general: Acute and convalescent COVID-19 specimens originated in the United States, Italy and Spain. T cells, B-cell-depleted T cells, or PBMCs provided the cDNA or gDNA that served as material.

Per the authors' pipeline: Reference gene primer amplification yielded estimated nucleated cell counts. Profiled with immunoSEQ multiplex PCR; TCRdb holds only in-frame clones, not every one. V, J and clone size are those of that table, while D and trimming were read from the DNA. The sample consists of approximately 200,000 clones, over 70% of them appearing once. The source is a woman between 25 and 40 years old who had been exposed to COVID-19. The chain has TRBV5-1 and TRBJ2-5, with D possibly matching TRBD2 (6 bases). The material sequenced was PBMCs or T cells enriched from blood (not recorded which). CDR3 sequence: CASSLFGGVGQGGKTQYF. Here the CDR3 DNA reads TGCGCCAGCAGCTTGTTCGGGGGAGTCGGCCAGGGTGGGAAGACCCAGTACTTC.